These T cell receptor beta chains were read from a single sample in a study of cytomegalovirus exposure and HLA in healthy donors. Libraries were prepared by immunoSEQ multiplex PCR; TCRdb keeps only in-frame clonotypes and omits some of them. The sample records 150,000 to 200,000 clones, roughly 70% being singletons. The sequencing sample was made of PBMCs. These receptors all come from a woman in her forties or fifties in good health and CMV-seropositive. Each CDR3 is given with its conserved first and last residue. Each record gives: CDR3 DNA, CDR3 protein, D gene, J gene, clone size, V gene. A D gene is named only where the DNA matches it firmly. The size entry is marked missing in some rows and otherwise reads once, few, many or a size class.

CDR3 DNA: TGTGCCTGGAGTGTCAGTGGCTATACGCAGTATTTT
CDR3 protein: CAWSVSGYTQYF
D gene: .
J gene: TRBJ2-3
clone size: few
V gene: TRBV30

CDR3 DNA: TGTGCCAGCAGCTTGGTACAGGCTGAGTACAATGAGCAGTTCTTC
CDR3 protein: CASSLVQAEYNEQFF
D gene: .
J gene: TRBJ2-1
clone size: .
V gene: TRBV7-9

CDR3 DNA: TGTGCCACCAAACAGGGGGGTGGCTACACCTTC
CDR3 protein: CATKQGGGYTF
D gene: TRBD1
J gene: TRBJ1-2
clone size: few
V gene: TRBV7-9

CDR3 DNA: TGCGCCAGCAGCTTTGGAGACAGATTCTATGGCTACACCTTC
CDR3 protein: CASSFGDRFYGYTF
D gene: .
J gene: TRBJ1-2
clone size: .
V gene: TRBV5-1

CDR3 DNA: TGTGCCAGCAGCGATGTAGCGGGGGGGCGGGGCAATGAGCAGTTCTTC
CDR3 protein: CASSDVAGGRGNEQFF
D gene: TRBD2
J gene: TRBJ2-1
clone size: .
V gene: TRBV5-4

CDR3 DNA: TGTGCCAGCAGGGGGAGTTCGGGCCGAGAGCAGTACTTC
CDR3 protein: CASRGSSGREQYF
D gene: .
J gene: TRBJ2-7
clone size: .
V gene: TRBV25-1

CDR3 DNA: TGTGCCAGCAGTTTCCGAGTGGGACAGGGGGTCCGTGAAAAACTGTTTTTT
CDR3 protein: CASSFRVGQGVREKLFF
D gene: TRBD1
J gene: TRBJ1-4
clone size: .
V gene: TRBV27

CDR3 DNA: TGTGCCAGCTCACCAAGGACAGGGATGAACACTGAAGCTTTCTTT
CDR3 protein: CASSPRTGMNTEAFF
D gene: TRBD1
J gene: TRBJ1-1
clone size: .
V gene: TRBV18

CDR3 DNA: TGTGCTAGTGGTTTGGTATACAGGGGGCTAGCGGAGACCCAGTACTTC
CDR3 protein: CASGLVYRGLAETQYF
D gene: TRBD1
J gene: TRBJ2-5
clone size: .
V gene: TRBV12-5

CDR3 DNA: TGCGCCAGCAGTGCCACTAGTTCGCGTGAGCAGTTCTTC
CDR3 protein: CASSATSSREQFF
D gene: .
J gene: TRBJ2-1
clone size: .
V gene: TRBV5-1

CDR3 DNA: TGCGCCAGCAGCAAAGACAGGGGGAACACTGAAGCTTTCTTT
CDR3 protein: CASSKDRGNTEAFF
D gene: TRBD1
J gene: TRBJ1-1
clone size: once
V gene: TRBV5-1

CDR3 DNA: TGTGCCAGCAGCGAGACTAGCACCATAGGGCAAGAGACCCAGTACTTC
CDR3 protein: CASSETSTIGQETQYF
D gene: TRBD2
J gene: TRBJ2-5
clone size: .
V gene: TRBV2

CDR3 DNA: TGCGCCAGCAGCCCGGACAGGGTGGAGACTGAAGCTTTCTTT
CDR3 protein: CASSPDRVETEAFF
D gene: TRBD1
J gene: TRBJ1-1
clone size: few
V gene: TRBV5-1

CDR3 DNA: TGCAGCGTTGAAGTTTCTAGCCTAACGGAGCAGTTCTTC
CDR3 protein: CSVEVSSLTEQFF
D gene: .
J gene: TRBJ2-1
clone size: .
V gene: TRBV29-1

CDR3 DNA: TGTGCCAGCAGTGATTACGCATACGAGCAGTACTTC
CDR3 protein: CASSDYAYEQYF
D gene: .
J gene: TRBJ2-7
clone size: few
V gene: TRBV2

CDR3 DNA: TGTGCCAGCAGCTTTAGTTCATGGAGGGTAGTCGAGCAGTACTTC
CDR3 protein: CASSFSSWRVVEQYF
D gene: .
J gene: TRBJ2-7
clone size: .
V gene: TRBV7-9

CDR3 DNA: TGTGCCAGCAGCTTGGGACAGTCCTACGAGCAGTACTTC
CDR3 protein: CASSLGQSYEQYF
D gene: .
J gene: TRBJ2-7
clone size: .
V gene: TRBV5-6

CDR3 DNA: TGCGCCAGCAGCGGTCCAATTCCGAGCGAGACCCAGTACTTC
CDR3 protein: CASSGPIPSETQYF
D gene: .
J gene: TRBJ2-5
clone size: few
V gene: TRBV5-1

CDR3 DNA: TGCGCCAGCAGCTTGAGAACAGGGTCGAATTCACCCCTCCACTTT
CDR3 protein: CASSLRTGSNSPLHF
D gene: .
J gene: TRBJ1-6
clone size: .
V gene: TRBV5-1

CDR3 DNA: TGTGCCAGCAGCCTGGGGACAGACGATAGCAATCAGCCCCAGCATTTT
CDR3 protein: CASSLGTDDSNQPQHF
D gene: TRBD1
J gene: TRBJ1-5
clone size: .
V gene: TRBV7-9

CDR3 DNA: TGCGCCAGCAGCTATGACAGGGGTAATTCACCCCTCCACTTT
CDR3 protein: CASSYDRGNSPLHF
D gene: TRBD1
J gene: TRBJ1-6
clone size: .
V gene: TRBV5-1

CDR3 DNA: TGTGCCAGCAGTGATGCCAGTGAAGCTTTCTTT
CDR3 protein: CASSDASEAFF
D gene: .
J gene: TRBJ1-1
clone size: .
V gene: TRBV6-1

CDR3 DNA: TGTGCCAGCAGCTTTGACAGGGGGCTATTTGGAATAGGTACGCAGTATTTT
CDR3 protein: CASSFDRGLFGIGTQYF
D gene: TRBD1
J gene: TRBJ2-3
clone size: .
V gene: TRBV7-2

CDR3 DNA: TGTGCCAGCAGCTTACAGGGTAGCACTGAAGCTTTCTTT
CDR3 protein: CASSLQGSTEAFF
D gene: .
J gene: TRBJ1-1
clone size: .
V gene: TRBV7-9

CDR3 DNA: TGTGCCAGCAGCCCTGGACAGGGGCACTATGGCTACACCTTC
CDR3 protein: CASSPGQGHYGYTF
D gene: TRBD1
J gene: TRBJ1-2
clone size: .
V gene: TRBV7-3

CDR3 DNA: TGTGCCAGCACCCAGAGCGGGGGGCTGAACACCGGGGAGCTGTTTTTT
CDR3 protein: CASTQSGGLNTGELFF
D gene: TRBD2
J gene: TRBJ2-2
clone size: .
V gene: TRBV4-2

CDR3 DNA: TGTGCCAGCAGCAGAGCAGGGGCAGACGAGCAGTACTTC
CDR3 protein: CASSRAGADEQYF
D gene: .
J gene: TRBJ2-7
clone size: .
V gene: TRBV13

CDR3 DNA: TGTGCCAGCAGCAGACGGAATCCGACAGATAGGAACACTGAAGCTTTCTTT
CDR3 protein: CASSRRNPTDRNTEAFF
D gene: .
J gene: TRBJ1-1
clone size: .
V gene: TRBV5-6

CDR3 DNA: TGCAGTGCTCCCTACCAAGAGACCCAGTACTTC
CDR3 protein: CSAPYQETQYF
D gene: .
J gene: TRBJ2-5
clone size: few
V gene: TRBV20-1

CDR3 DNA: TGTGCCAGCAGCTTGGCATTCCAGGGGGCGAACACCGGGGAGCTGTTTTTT
CDR3 protein: CASSLAFQGANTGELFF
D gene: TRBD1
J gene: TRBJ2-2
clone size: .
V gene: TRBV5-8

CDR3 DNA: TGTGCCTGGAGTACAGGGGCCGGTCAGCCCCAGCATTTT
CDR3 protein: CAWSTGAGQPQHF
D gene: TRBD1
J gene: TRBJ1-5
clone size: .
V gene: TRBV30

CDR3 DNA: TGTGCCACCAGCAGAGATTTCGGGACAGCGAACACTGAAGCTTTCTTT
CDR3 protein: CATSRDFGTANTEAFF
D gene: TRBD1
J gene: TRBJ1-1
clone size: .
V gene: TRBV15

CDR3 DNA: TGTGCCAGCAGTAGACTAGCGGGGGATTACAATGAGCAGTTCTTC
CDR3 protein: CASSRLAGDYNEQFF
D gene: TRBD2
J gene: TRBJ2-1
clone size: .
V gene: TRBV7-6

CDR3 DNA: TGTGCCAGCACCAACGTCCGAGGCTCGGAGCAGTTCTTC
CDR3 protein: CASTNVRGSEQFF
D gene: .
J gene: TRBJ2-1
clone size: few
V gene: TRBV2

CDR3 DNA: TGTGCCAGTAGTATAGCGGGAGTCGGGGGGGCCACGAATGAAAAACTGTTTTTT
CDR3 protein: CASSIAGVGGATNEKLFF
D gene: .
J gene: TRBJ1-4
clone size: .
V gene: TRBV19

CDR3 DNA: TGTGCCAGCAGCCAACTAGCGGGGGGCGGGTCCCAGTACTTC
CDR3 protein: CASSQLAGGGSQYF
D gene: TRBD2
J gene: TRBJ2-5
clone size: .
V gene: TRBV7-7

CDR3 DNA: TGTGCCAGCAGTGCGGGGTGGAACACCGGGGAGCTGTTTTTT
CDR3 protein: CASSAGWNTGELFF
D gene: .
J gene: TRBJ2-2
clone size: .
V gene: TRBV6-4

CDR3 DNA: TGTGCCAGCAGTGAAGACAGGGATGTTCCCCCGTACTTC
CDR3 protein: CASSEDRDVPPYF
D gene: .
J gene: TRBJ2-5
clone size: .
V gene: TRBV2

CDR3 DNA: TGTGCCAGCAGCTCACGACTCCGGGAGACCCAGTACTTC
CDR3 protein: CASSSRLRETQYF
D gene: .
J gene: TRBJ2-5
clone size: once
V gene: TRBV13

CDR3 DNA: TGTGCCAGCCGGACTTATCAAGATACGCAGTATTTT
CDR3 protein: CASRTYQDTQYF
D gene: .
J gene: TRBJ2-3
clone size: .
V gene: TRBV2

CDR3 DNA: TGTGCCATCAGGGATTTTCTAGCGGGGAACTACGAGCAGTACTTC
CDR3 protein: CAIRDFLAGNYEQYF
D gene: TRBD2
J gene: TRBJ2-7
clone size: .
V gene: TRBV10-3

CDR3 DNA: TGTGCCAGCAGCTTGGGCAGGGTGAAAACTGAAGCTTTCTTT
CDR3 protein: CASSLGRVKTEAFF
D gene: .
J gene: TRBJ1-1
clone size: .
V gene: TRBV5-6

CDR3 DNA: TGCGCCAGCAGTTCAGGGCGACCCTCGTATTATACGCAGTATTTT
CDR3 protein: CASSSGRPSYYTQYF
D gene: .
J gene: TRBJ2-3
clone size: .
V gene: TRBV5-1

CDR3 DNA: TGTGCCAGCAGCCAGGGACAGGCCCCCGCTAACTATGGCTACACCTTC
CDR3 protein: CASSQGQAPANYGYTF
D gene: TRBD1
J gene: TRBJ1-2
clone size: .
V gene: TRBV7-8

CDR3 DNA: TGTGCCAGCAGTGAAGGGGGGCGCGACACAGATACGCAGTATTTT
CDR3 protein: CASSEGGRDTDTQYF
D gene: .
J gene: TRBJ2-3
clone size: .
V gene: TRBV6-1

CDR3 DNA: TGTGCCAGCAGCTACTATAGGGGTGTTGGCACAGATACGCAGTATTTT
CDR3 protein: CASSYYRGVGTDTQYF
D gene: .
J gene: TRBJ2-3
clone size: .
V gene: TRBV13

CDR3 DNA: TGTGCCAGCAGCATCGGACAGAGCGAGCAGTACTTC
CDR3 protein: CASSIGQSEQYF
D gene: .
J gene: TRBJ2-7
clone size: .
V gene: TRBV6-6

CDR3 DNA: TGTGCCATCAGTGACCGTCAGGGGTACAATGAGCAGTTCTTC
CDR3 protein: CAISDRQGYNEQFF
D gene: .
J gene: TRBJ2-1
clone size: .
V gene: TRBV10-3

CDR3 DNA: TGTGCCAGCAGCGTAGCTCCAGGGGTGAATGAAAAACTGTTTTTT
CDR3 protein: CASSVAPGVNEKLFF
D gene: .
J gene: TRBJ1-4
clone size: few
V gene: TRBV9